The 21 T cell receptor beta chains below all came from one sample that was sequenced in a study of technical replicates of blood from a few donors. The method was immunoSEQ multiplex PCR; TCRdb's version includes in-frame clones alone and lacks a portion of them. The repertoire holds 40,000 to 60,000 clones, with about 94% as singletons. Sequencing used PBMCs. The source is a human donor in good health. Some clones in this sample may be carry-over from other donors' samples.

J is TRBJ1-1 and V is TRBV7-2, with D perhaps TRBD1 (5 bases). Germline V gene sequence: CDR1 SGHTA, CDR2 FQGNSA. CDR3 length: 11 amino acids. Trimming removed 7 bases at V and 4 bases at J, with 7 bases between. The CDR3 reads CASITGTEAFF. The CDR3 DNA reads as TGTGCCAGCATCACAGGCACTGAAGCTTTCTTT.

The chain employs TRBV6-1 and TRBJ2-7; D is uncertain. Per the germline V gene, CDR1 is MNHNS and CDR2 is SASEGT. The CDR3 is 15 amino acids. With 7 bases removed from V and 6 bases from J, the gap between germline ends came to 22 bases. CDR3 in DNA: TGTGCCAGCATAAAGCCCTCTTTAACTGTTATCGAGCAGTACTTC. Protein: CASIKPSLTVIEQYF.

V and J are TRBV30 and TRBJ2-5; perhaps TRBD2 as D (6 bases). This CDR3 spans 11 amino acids. Germline CDR1 and CDR2: GTSNPN and SVGIG (reference sequence). V was shortened by 4 bases and J by 5 bases, with 8 bases between the two germline ends. DNA for the CDR3: TGTGCCTGGACAGGGAGGGAGACCCAGTACTTC. It yields the protein CAWTGRETQYF.

A single count supports this clone. The J gene is TRBJ2-2, the V gene TRBV6-1, with D perhaps TRBD2 (5 bases). Trimming removed 1 base at V and 3 bases at J, with 15 bases between. The CDR3 extends over 17 amino acids. Germline-derived CDR1 and CDR2 are MNHNS and SASEGT. The CDR3 nucleotides are TGTGCCAGCAGTGAAGGACTGAGCGGCATAGACACCGGGGAGCTGTTTTTT. As protein: CASSEGLSGIDTGELFF.

The chain employs TRBV9 and TRBJ2-3; D possibly corresponds to TRBD2 (6 bases). Trimming shortened V by 4 bases and J by 9 bases, and 27 bases separated the two germline ends. This CDR3 spans 17 amino acids. Germline CDR1 reads SGDLS; CDR2 reads YYNGEE. CDR3 amino acids: CASSLTAGFGGRETQYF. The DNA of the CDR3 is TGTGCCAGCAGCCTTACCGCAGGGTTCGGGGGTCGAGAGACGCAGTATTTT.

This clone was seen a few times. This chain joins TRBV7-9 and TRBJ1-5; TRBD1 agrees at 8 bases. CDR3 length: 14 amino acids. Unmatched junction bases numbered 6, after V lost 5 bases and J lost 6 bases. From germline, CDR1 is SEHNR and CDR2 FQNEAQ (reference sequence). For the CDR3, the DNA is TGTGCCAGCAGCAATACAGGGGGGAGTCAGCCCCAGCATTTT. Translation gives CASSNTGGSQPQHF.

The chain employs TRBV29-1 and TRBJ2-1; D not certain. The V end lost 2 bases, the J end lost 3 bases, and 8 bases lay between the germline ends. Per the germline V gene, CDR1 is SQVTM and CDR2 is ANQGSEA. The CDR3 length is 13 residues. The CDR3 loop is CSVENSIYNEQFF. CDR3 nucleotides: TGCAGCGTTGAAAATAGCATCTACAATGAGCAGTTCTTC.

The CDR3 spells CASSPLTGVDTEAFF. The CDR3 DNA is TGTGCCAGCTCACCACTGACAGGGGTGGACACTGAAGCTTTCTTT. This chain uses TRBV18 with TRBJ1-1; 8 bases agree with TRBD1. Germline CDR1 reads KGHSH; CDR2 reads LQKENI. This CDR3 spans 15 amino acids. J gave up 3 bases and V 1 base, and 4 bases lay outside the gene matches.

V gene TRBV19 combines with J gene TRBJ2-7, with 10 nucleotides matching TRBD2. Per germline, CDR1 LNHDA and CDR2 SQIVND (reference sequence). Trimming cost V 1 base and J 2 bases; bases outside gene matches: 8. The CDR3 loop spans 17 amino acids. The CDR3 DNA reads as TGTGCCAGTAGTATAGCACTCGGACTAGCGGTAACCTACGAGCAGTACTTC. Its protein is CASSIALGLAVTYEQYF.

The chain employs TRBV2 and TRBJ1-4; D is possibly TRBD1 (6 bases). Deletions cut 3 bases from V and 0 bases from J, with 11 bases between. The V gene's germline CDR1 is SNHLY and CDR2 FYNNEI. The CDR3 spans 16 residues. The CDR3, as DNA: TGTGCCAGCAGTGAGACAGGAACAACAACTAATGAAAAACTGTTTTTT. Its translation is CASSETGTTTNEKLFF.

This clone was picked up one time. This chain links TRBV4-2 with TRBJ2-5, with a tentative D call TRBD2 (5 bases). V was pared by 0 bases and J by 5 bases, with 13 bases between. The CDR3 sequence is 15 residues long. Per germline, CDR1 LGHNA and CDR2 YNFKEQ. The CDR3 reads CASSQELTGWETQYF. The CDR3 DNA is TGTGCCAGCAGCCAAGAGTTGACGGGATGGGAGACCCAGTACTTC.

This sequence joins TRBV9 and TRBJ2-7; TRBD1 aligns across 8 bases. CDR1 SGDLS and CDR2 YYNGEE come from the germline V gene. The CDR3 consists of 13 residues. J lost 7 bases, V lost 4 bases, and 7 bases had no gene match. CDR3 DNA sequence: TGTGCCAGCAGCCCAGGACAGGGAGGTGAGCAGTACTTC. Residues: CASSPGQGGEQYF.

The CDR3 spells CAWSGLAGAVEQYF. CDR3 nucleotide sequence: TGTGCCTGGAGTGGACTAGCGGGAGCTGTCGAGCAGTACTTC. The rearrangement joins TRBV30 to TRBJ2-7, with TRBD2 identical over 12 bases. The germline gives CDR1 GTSNPN, CDR2 SVGIG (reference sequence). V dropped 1 base and J dropped 6; count of bases not matched to a gene: 4. The CDR3 contains 14 residues.

The chain joins TRBV18 to TRBJ2-1, with a tentative D call TRBD1 (5 bases). Trimming left V 4 bases short and J 5 bases short, with 9 bases between. Per germline, CDR1 KGHSH and CDR2 LQKENI. This CDR3 region has 13 residues. As DNA, the CDR3 is TGTGCCAGCTCACTAACACAGGACAATGAGCAGTTCTTC. It is translated as CASSLTQDNEQFF.

V gene TRBV23-1 combines with J gene TRBJ1-2; no firm D call. TRBV23-1 carries the ORF label, with uncertain function. V was trimmed by 10 bases and J by 7 bases, leaving 19 bases between them. The CDR3 sequence is 13 residues long. The CDR3 DNA follows: TGCGCCACCCATGGGGAGGAAAAAGGTGGCTACACCTTC. Its protein is CATHGEEKGGYTF.

A note on this clone: Sequence at one end of the junction differs from germline and may be a read error. The V and J genes are TRBV7-2 and TRBJ2-7; D unclear. The CDR3 consists of 13 residues. Germline CDR1 reads SGHTA; CDR2 reads FQGNSA. The CDR3 nucleotides are TGTGCCAGCAGCCCCGACTTCACCTACGAGCTGTACTTC. Translation: CASSPDFTYELYF.

V usage is TRBV5-1 and J usage is TRBJ2-7; TRBD1 agrees at 8 bases. The germline gives CDR1 SGHRS, CDR2 YFSETQ. Trimming took 0 bases from V and 6 from J; bases not matched to a gene: 8. The CDR3 has 15 residues. Here the CDR3 DNA reads TGCGCCAGCAGCTTGGAAGGACAGGGACTCGGCGAGCAGTACTTC. Translating it yields CASSLEGQGLGEQYF. The entire variable domain, with the rest obtained from reference TRBV5-1 and TRBJ2-7, is as follows: KAGVTQTPRYLIKTRGQQVTLSCSPISGHRSVSWYQQTPGQGLQFLFEYFSETQRNKGNFPGRFSGRQFSNSRSEMNVSTLELGDSALYLCASSLEGQGLGEQYFGPGTRLTVT.

The genes are TRBV7-3 and TRBJ1-5, with D hard to call. CDR3 length: 15 residues. Germline CDR1 is SGHTA and CDR2 is FQGTGA. V gave up 5 bases and J gave up 2 bases, with 13 bases separating them. This CDR3 is CASSLPFVGNQPQHF. In DNA, the CDR3 is TGTGCCAGCAGCCTCCCGTTTGTCGGCAATCAGCCCCAGCATTTT.

This chain connects TRBV29-1 to TRBJ1-1; D might be TRBD1 (6 bases). Germline V gives CDR1 SQVTM, CDR2 ANQGSEA. CDR3 size: 15 residues. Trimming removed 6 bases from V and 1 base from J, with 18 bases in between. CDR3 in DNA: TGCAGCGTCAACAGGGAGGGCAGGAGGAACACTGAAGCTTTCTTT. It specifies CSVNREGRRNTEAFF.

The chain links TRBV5-6 to TRBJ1-1; 8 bases map to TRBD1. V lost 2 bases and J lost 4; bases outside the gene matches: 4. The CDR3 has 14 residues. Looked up from germline, CDR1 is SGHDT and CDR2 is YYEEEE. The CDR3, as DNA: TGTGCCAGCAGCTTAACAGGGGGGGGCACTGAAGCTTTCTTT. Protein product: CASSLTGGGTEAFF.

The chain combines TRBV4-2 with TRBJ1-4; D not certain. CDR1 is LGHNA, CDR2 YNFKEQ, per germline. This CDR3 has 15 residues. Deletions cut 0 bases from V and 6 bases from J, with 11 bases between. CDR3 amino acids: CASSQDKLVDEKLFF. The DNA of the CDR3 is TGTGCCAGCAGCCAAGATAAACTAGTGGATGAAAAACTGTTTTTT.